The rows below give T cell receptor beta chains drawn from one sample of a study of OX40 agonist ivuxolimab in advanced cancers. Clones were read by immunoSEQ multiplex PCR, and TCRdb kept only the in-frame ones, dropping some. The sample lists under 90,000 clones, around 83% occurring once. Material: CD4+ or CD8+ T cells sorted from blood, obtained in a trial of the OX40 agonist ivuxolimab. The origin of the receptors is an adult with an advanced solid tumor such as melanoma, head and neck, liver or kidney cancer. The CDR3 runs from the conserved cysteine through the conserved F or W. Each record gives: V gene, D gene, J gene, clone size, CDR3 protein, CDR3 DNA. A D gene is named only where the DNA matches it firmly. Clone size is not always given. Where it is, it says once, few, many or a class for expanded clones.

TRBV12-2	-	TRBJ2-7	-	CASRLAGLREITEQYF	TGTGCAAGTCGCTTAGCAGGACTCCGCGAAATCACCGAGCAGTACTTC
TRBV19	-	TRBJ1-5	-	CASSPDSQRPQHF	TGTGCCAGTAGTCCGGACAGTCAACGGCCCCAGCATTTT
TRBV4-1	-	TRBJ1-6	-	CASSQVPNSPLHF	TGCGCCAGCAGCCAAGTGCCCAATTCACCCCTCCACTTT
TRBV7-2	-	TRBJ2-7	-	CASSSGKSSYEQYF	TGTGCCAGCAGCTCAGGGAAAAGCTCCTACGAGCAGTACTTC
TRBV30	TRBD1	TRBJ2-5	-	CAWSVGRGLRETQYF	TGTGCCTGGAGTGTAGGCAGGGGGCTTAGGGAGACCCAGTACTTC
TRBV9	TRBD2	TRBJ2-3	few	CASSAPPRGRYLDTQYF	TGTGCCAGCAGCGCCCCCCCGCGGGGGAGGTATCTGGATACGCAGTATTTT
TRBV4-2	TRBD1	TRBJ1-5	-	CASSQGQGNQPQHF	TGTGCCAGCAGCCAAGGACAGGGGAATCAGCCCCAGCATTTT
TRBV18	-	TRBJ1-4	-	CASSNLKHEKLFF	TGTGCCAGCTCAAACCTTAAGCATGAAAAACTGTTTTTT
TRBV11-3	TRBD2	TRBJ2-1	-	CASSLGLANQFF	TGTGCCAGCAGCTTGGGACTAGCTAATCAGTTCTTC
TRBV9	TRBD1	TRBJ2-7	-	CASSVGTGAYEQYF	TGTGCCAGCAGCGTAGGAACAGGGGCCTACGAGCAGTACTTC
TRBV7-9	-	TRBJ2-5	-	CASSLIAKQETQYF	TGTGCCAGCAGCTTAATAGCAAAACAAGAGACCCAGTACTTC
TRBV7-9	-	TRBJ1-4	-	CASSWDTQGEKLFF	TGTGCCAGCAGCTGGGACACCCAAGGGGAAAAACTGTTTTTT
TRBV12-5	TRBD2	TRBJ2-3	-	CASGKTSGGAGPTDTQYF	TGTGCTAGTGGAAAGACTAGCGGGGGGGCCGGACCCACAGATACGCAGTATTTT
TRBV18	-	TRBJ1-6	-	CASSPTGGGGSPLHF	TGTGCCAGCTCACCCACCGGCGGGGGAGGCTCACCCCTCCACTTT
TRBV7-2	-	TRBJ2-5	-	CASSFWQGSGETQYF	TGTGCCAGCAGCTTCTGGCAGGGATCGGGCGAGACCCAGTACTTC
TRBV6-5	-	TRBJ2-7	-	CASKQNGGLYEQYF	TGTGCCAGCAAACAAAATGGCGGATTGTACGAGCAGTACTTC
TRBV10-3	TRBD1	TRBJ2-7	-	CAISEDRGRYEQYF	TGTGCCATCAGTGAGGACAGGGGGCGGTACGAGCAGTACTTC
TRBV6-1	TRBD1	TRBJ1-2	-	CASRLTGQGNYGYTF	TGTGCCAGCAGATTGACAGGACAGGGGAACTATGGCTACACCTTC
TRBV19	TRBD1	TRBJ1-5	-	CASNRQGDNNQPQHF	TGTGCCAGTAATAGACAGGGTGATAACAATCAGCCCCAGCATTTT
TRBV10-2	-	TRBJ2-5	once	CASSLGGSLETQYF	TGCGCCAGCTCTCTCGGGGGTTCCCTAGAGACCCAGTACTTC
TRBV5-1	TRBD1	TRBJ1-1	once	CASSLGQGRAEAFF	TGCGCCAGCAGCTTGGGACAGGGAAGAGCTGAAGCTTTCTTT
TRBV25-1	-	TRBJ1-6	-	CASSPRQGNSSPLHF	TGTGCCAGCAGTCCTCGGCAGGGGAATAGTTCACCCCTCCACTTT
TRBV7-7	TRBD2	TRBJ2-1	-	CASSAGSGGLNEQFF	TGTGCCAGCAGCGCGGGGAGCGGGGGGTTAAATGAGCAGTTCTTC
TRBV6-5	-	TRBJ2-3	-	CASSYGQLTDTQYF	TGTGCCAGCAGTTACGGACAACTCACAGATACGCAGTATTTT
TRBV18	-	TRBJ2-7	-	CASSPSQEQYF	TGTGCCAGCTCACCAAGTCAAGAGCAGTACTTC
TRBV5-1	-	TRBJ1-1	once	CASSPQRQRGTEAFF	TGCGCCAGCAGCCCCCAACGGCAGAGGGGCACTGAAGCTTTCTTT
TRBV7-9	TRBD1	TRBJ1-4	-	CASSLGGQAFEKLFF	TGTGCCAGCAGCCTGGGGGGACAGGCCTTTGAAAAACTGTTTTTT
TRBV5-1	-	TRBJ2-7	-	CASSAGDYDEQYF	TGCGCCAGCAGCGCAGGGGACTACGACGAGCAGTACTTC
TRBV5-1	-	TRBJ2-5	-	CASSSNFGETQYF	TGCGCCAGCAGCTCCAACTTTGGGGAGACCCAGTACTTC
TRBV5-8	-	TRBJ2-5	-	CASSSGPTQYF	TGTGCCAGCAGTTCGGGCCCGACCCAGTACTTC
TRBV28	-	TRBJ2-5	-	CASSSRETQYF	TGTGCCAGCAGTTCCCGGGAGACCCAGTACTTC
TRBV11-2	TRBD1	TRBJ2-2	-	CASSPGTVVTGELFF	TGTGCCAGCAGCCCCGGGACAGTGGTCACCGGGGAGCTGTTTTTT
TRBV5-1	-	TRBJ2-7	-	CASNGQTGVGYF	TGCGCCAGCAACGGACAGACGGGGGTTGGGTACTTC